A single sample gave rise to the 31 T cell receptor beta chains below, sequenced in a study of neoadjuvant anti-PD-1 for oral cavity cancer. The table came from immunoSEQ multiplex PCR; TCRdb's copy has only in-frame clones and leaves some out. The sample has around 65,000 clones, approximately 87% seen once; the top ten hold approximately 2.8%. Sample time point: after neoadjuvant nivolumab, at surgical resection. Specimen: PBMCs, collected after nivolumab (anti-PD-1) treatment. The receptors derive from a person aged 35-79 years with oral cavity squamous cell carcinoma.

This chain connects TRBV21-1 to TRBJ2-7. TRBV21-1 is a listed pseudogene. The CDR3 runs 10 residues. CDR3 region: CASRAYEQYF. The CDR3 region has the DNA TGTGCCAGCAGGGCCTACGAGCAGTACTTC.

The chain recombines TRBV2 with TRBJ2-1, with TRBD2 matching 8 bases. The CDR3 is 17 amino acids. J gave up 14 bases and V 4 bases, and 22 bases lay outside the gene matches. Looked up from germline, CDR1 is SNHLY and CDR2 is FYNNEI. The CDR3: CASSGYEGGLARGEEFF. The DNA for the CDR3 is TGTGCCAGCAGTGGGTATGAGGGTGGACTAGCACGGGGAGAGGAGTTCTTC.

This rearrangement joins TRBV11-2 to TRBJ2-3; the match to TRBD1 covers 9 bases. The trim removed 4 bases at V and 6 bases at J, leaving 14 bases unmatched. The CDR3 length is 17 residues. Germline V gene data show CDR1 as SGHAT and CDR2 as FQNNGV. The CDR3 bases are TGTGCCAGCAGCTCTCTGTTCGGGGACAGGGAGTCGGATACGCAGTATTTT. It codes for CASSSLFGDRESDTQYF.

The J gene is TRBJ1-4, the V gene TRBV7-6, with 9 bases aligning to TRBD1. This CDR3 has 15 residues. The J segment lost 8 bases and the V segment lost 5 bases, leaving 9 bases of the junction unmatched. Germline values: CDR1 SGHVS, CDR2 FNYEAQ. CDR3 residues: CASSPGTGIREKLFF. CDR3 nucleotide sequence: TGTGCCAGCAGCCCCGGGACAGGGATACGCGAAAAACTGTTTTTT.

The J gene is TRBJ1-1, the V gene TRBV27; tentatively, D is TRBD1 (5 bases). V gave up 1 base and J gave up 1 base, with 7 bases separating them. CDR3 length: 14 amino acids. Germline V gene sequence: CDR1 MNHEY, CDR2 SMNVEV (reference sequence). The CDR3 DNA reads TGTGCCAGCAGTTTATGGGGGGGGAACACTGAAGCTTTCTTT. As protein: CASSLWGGNTEAFF.

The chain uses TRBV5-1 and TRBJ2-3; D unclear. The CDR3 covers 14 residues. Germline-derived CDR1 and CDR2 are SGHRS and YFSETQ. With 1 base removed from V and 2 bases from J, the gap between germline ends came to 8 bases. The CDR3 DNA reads TGCGCCAGCAGCTTGCTTACTGACACAGATACGCAGTATTTT. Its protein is CASSLLTDTDTQYF.

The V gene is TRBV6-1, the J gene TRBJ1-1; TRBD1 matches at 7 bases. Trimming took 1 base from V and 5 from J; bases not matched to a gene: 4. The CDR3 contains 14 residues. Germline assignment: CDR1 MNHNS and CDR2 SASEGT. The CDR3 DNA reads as TGTGCCAGCAGTGAAGGACAGGGAAGGACTGAAGCTTTCTTT. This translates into CASSEGQGRTEAFF.

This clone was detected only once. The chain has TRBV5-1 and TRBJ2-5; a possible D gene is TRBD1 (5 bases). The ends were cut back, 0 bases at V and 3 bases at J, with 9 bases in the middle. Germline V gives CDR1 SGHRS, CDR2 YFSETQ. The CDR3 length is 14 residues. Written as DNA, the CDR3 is TGCGCCAGCAGCTTGGGGGGCCCGAAAGAGACCCAGTACTTC. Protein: CASSLGGPKETQYF.

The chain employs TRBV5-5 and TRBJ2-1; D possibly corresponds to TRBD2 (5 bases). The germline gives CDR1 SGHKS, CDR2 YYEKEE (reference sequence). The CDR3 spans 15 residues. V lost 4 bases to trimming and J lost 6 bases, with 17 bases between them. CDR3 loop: CASSPRVGSSNEQFF. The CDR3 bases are TGTGCCAGCAGCCCGAGGGTAGGTAGTAGCAATGAGCAGTTCTTC.

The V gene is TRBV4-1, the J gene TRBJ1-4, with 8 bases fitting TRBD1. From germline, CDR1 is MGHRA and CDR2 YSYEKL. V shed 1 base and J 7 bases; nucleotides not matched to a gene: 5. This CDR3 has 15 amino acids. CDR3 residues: CASSQVGRGREKLFF. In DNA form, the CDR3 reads TGCGCCAGCAGCCAAGTAGGCAGGGGGCGTGAAAAACTGTTTTTT.

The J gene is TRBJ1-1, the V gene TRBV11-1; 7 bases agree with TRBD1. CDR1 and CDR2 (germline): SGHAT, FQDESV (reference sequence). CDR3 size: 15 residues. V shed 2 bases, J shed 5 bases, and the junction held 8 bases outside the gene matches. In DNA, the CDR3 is TGTGCCAGCAGCTTAACAGGGGAGTCCGGGACTGAAGCTTTCTTT. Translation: CASSLTGESGTEAFF. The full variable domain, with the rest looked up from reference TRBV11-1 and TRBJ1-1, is EAEVAQSPRYKITEKSQAVAFWCDPISGHATLYWYRQILGQGPELLVQFQDESVVDDSQLPKDRFSAERLKGVDSTLKIQPAELGDSAMYLCASSLTGESGTEAFFGQGTRLTVV.

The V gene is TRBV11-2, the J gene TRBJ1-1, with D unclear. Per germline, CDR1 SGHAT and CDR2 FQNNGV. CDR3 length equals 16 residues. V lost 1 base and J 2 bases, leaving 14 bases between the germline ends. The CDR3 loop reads CASSLVLSWTNTEAFF. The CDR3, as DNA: TGTGCCAGCAGCTTAGTGCTCTCGTGGACTAACACTGAAGCTTTCTTT.

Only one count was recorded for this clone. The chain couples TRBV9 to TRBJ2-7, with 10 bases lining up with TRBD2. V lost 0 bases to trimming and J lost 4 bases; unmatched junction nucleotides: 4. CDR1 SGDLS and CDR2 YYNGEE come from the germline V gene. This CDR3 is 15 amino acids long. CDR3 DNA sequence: TGTGCCAGCAGCGTAGCTCCTAGCGGGGGTTACGAGCAGTACTTC. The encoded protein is CASSVAPSGGYEQYF.

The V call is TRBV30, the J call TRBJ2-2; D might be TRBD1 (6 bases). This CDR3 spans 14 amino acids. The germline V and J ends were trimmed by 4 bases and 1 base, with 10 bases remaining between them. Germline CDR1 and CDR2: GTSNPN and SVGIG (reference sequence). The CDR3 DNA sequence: TGTGCCTGGACGGACAGAATGAACACCGGGGAGCTGTTTTTT. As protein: CAWTDRMNTGELFF.

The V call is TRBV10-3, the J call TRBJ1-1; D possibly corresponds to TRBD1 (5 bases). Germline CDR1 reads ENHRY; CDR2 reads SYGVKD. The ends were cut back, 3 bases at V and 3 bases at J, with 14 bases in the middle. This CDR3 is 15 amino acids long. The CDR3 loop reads CAISDPAGGYTEAFF. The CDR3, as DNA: TGTGCCATCAGTGATCCGGCGGGGGGGTACACTGAAGCTTTCTTT.

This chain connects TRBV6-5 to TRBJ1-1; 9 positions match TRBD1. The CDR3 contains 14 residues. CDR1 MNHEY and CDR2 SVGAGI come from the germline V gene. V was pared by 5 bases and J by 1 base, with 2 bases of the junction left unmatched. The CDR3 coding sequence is TGTGCCAGCAGTGCGGGACAGGGGAACACTGAAGCTTTCTTT. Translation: CASSAGQGNTEAFF.

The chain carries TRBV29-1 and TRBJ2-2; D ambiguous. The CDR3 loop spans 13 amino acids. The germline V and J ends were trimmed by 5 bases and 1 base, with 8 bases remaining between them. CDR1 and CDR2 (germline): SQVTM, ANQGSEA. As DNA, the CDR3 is TGCAGCGTTTTGACAAGGAACACCGGGGAGCTGTTTTTT. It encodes CSVLTRNTGELFF.

CDR3 in amino acids: CASRRGFDEQYF. The DNA of the CDR3 is TGTGCCAGCAGACGGGGGTTCGACGAGCAGTACTTC. This rearrangement joins TRBV2 to TRBJ2-7, with a weak D call TRBD2 (6 bases). Per germline, CDR1 SNHLY and CDR2 FYNNEI. Trimming stripped 6 bases from V and 5 bases from J, with 11 bases between. The CDR3 has 12 amino acids.

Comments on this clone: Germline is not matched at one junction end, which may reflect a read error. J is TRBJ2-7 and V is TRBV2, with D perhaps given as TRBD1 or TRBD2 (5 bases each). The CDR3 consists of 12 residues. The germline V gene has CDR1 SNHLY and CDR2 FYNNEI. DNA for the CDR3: TGTGCCAGCTCCCGGTTGAGGGGACCGCACGACTTC. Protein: CASSRLRGPHDF.

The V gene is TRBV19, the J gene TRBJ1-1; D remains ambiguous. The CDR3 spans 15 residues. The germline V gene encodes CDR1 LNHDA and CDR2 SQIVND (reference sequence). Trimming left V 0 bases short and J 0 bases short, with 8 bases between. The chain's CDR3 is CASSIEGRVNTEAFF. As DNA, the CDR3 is TGTGCCAGTAGTATAGAGGGTCGGGTGAACACTGAAGCTTTCTTT.

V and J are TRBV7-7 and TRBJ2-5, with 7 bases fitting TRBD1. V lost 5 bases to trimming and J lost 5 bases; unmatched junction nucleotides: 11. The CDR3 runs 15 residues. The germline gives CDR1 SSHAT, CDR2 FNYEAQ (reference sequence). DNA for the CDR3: TGTGCCAGCAGCCCACTACCGGACAGGCCGGAGACCCAGTACTTC. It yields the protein CASSPLPDRPETQYF. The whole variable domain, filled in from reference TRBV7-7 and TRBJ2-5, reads GAGVSQSPRYKVTKRGQDVTLRCDPISSHATLYWYQQALGQGPEFLTYFNYEAQPDKSGLPSDRFSAERPEGSISTLTIQRTEQRDSAMYRCASSPLPDRPETQYFGPGTRLLVL.

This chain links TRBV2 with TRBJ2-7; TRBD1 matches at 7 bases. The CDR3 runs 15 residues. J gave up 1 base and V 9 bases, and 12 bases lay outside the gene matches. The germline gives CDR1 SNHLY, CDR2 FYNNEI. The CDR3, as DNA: TGTGCCAGGAGAATAATGGACAGGCCATCCTACGAGCAGTACTTC. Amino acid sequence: CARRIMDRPSYEQYF.

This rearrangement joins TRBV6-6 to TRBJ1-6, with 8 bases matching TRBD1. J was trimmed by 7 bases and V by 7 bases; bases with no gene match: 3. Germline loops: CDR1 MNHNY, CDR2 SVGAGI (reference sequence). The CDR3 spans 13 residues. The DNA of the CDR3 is TGTGCCAGCACCGGGACAGGAAATTCACCCCTCCACTTT. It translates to CASTGTGNSPLHF.

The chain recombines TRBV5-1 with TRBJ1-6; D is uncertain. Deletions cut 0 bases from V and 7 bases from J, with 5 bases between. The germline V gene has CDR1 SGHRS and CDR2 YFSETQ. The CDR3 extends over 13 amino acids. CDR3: CASSLAMNSPLHF. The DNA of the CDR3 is TGCGCCAGCAGCTTGGCAATGAATTCACCCCTCCACTTT.

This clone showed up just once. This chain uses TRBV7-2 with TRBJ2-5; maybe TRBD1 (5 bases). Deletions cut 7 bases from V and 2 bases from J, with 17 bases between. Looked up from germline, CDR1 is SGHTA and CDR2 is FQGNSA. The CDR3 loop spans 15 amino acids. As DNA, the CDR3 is TGTGCCAGCACCCCCGGAAGGGGCTGGCAAGAGACCCAGTACTTC. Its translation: CASTPGRGWQETQYF.

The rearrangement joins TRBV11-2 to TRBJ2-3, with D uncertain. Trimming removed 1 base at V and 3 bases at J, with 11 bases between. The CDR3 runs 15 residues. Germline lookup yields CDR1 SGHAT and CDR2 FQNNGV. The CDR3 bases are TGTGCCAGCAGCTTAGCCCTTGGTGGGACAGATACGCAGTATTTT. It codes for CASSLALGGTDTQYF.

The CDR3, as DNA: TGCAGTACAGGGAATAACTATGGCTACACCTTC. Translation: CSTGNNYGYTF. The chain carries TRBV20-1 and TRBJ1-2, with TRBD1 as a possible D gene (6 bases). Per the germline V gene, CDR1 is DFQATT and CDR2 is SNEGSKA (reference sequence). This CDR3 is built from 11 residues. V lost 8 bases to trimming and J lost 1 base, with 8 bases between them.

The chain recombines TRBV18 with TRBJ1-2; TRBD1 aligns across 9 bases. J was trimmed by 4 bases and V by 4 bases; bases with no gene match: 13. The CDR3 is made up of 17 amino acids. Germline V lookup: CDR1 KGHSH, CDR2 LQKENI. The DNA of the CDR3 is TGTGCCAGCTCACAGACGTCCCGGGACAGGGAGAGCTATGGCTACACCTTC. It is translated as CASSQTSRDRESYGYTF.

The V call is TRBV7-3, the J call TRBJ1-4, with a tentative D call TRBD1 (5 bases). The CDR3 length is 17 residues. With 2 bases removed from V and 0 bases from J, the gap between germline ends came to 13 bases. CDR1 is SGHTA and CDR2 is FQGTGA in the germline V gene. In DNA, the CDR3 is TGTGCCAGCAGCTTATATATCGGGGGGGCAACTAATGAAAAACTGTTTTTT. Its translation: CASSLYIGGATNEKLFF.

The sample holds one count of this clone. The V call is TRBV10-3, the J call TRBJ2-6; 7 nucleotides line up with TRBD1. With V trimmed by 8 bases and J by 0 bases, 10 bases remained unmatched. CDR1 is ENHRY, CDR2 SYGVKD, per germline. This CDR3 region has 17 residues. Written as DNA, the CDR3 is TGTGCCATCGGGACAGCCCAGGACGCCTCTGGGGCCAACGTCCTGACTTTC. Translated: CAIGTAQDASGANVLTF.

Here the CDR3 reads CAWSVGKAKQPQHF. In DNA form, the CDR3 reads TGTGCCTGGAGTGTCGGGAAGGCGAAGCAGCCCCAGCATTTT. This chain connects TRBV30 to TRBJ1-5; D is uncertain. The CDR3 is 14 residues long. The germline CDR1 and CDR2 sequences are GTSNPN and SVGIG (reference sequence). The V gene lost 0 bases and the J gene lost 7 bases, with 13 bases spanning the gap.